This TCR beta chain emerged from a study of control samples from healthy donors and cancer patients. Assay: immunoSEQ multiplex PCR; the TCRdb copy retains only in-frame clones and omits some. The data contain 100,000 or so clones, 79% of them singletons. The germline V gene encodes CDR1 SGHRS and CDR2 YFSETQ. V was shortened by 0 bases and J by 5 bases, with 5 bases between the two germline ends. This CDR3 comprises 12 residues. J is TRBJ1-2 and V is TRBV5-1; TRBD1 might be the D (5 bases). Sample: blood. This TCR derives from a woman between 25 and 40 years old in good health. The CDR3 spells CASSLGGYGYTF. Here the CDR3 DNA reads TGCGCCAGCAGCTTGGGGGGGTATGGCTACACCTTC.